This T cell receptor delta chain was sequenced for a study of gamma-delta T cells after stem cell transplantation. TCRdb re-processed the RT-PCR reads via CATT. The sample lists 12,000 to 15,000 delta-chain clones, roughly 32% occurring once. This CDR3 is 21 amino acids long. The V gene end was trimmed by 2 bases and the J gene end by 0 bases; junction bases not matched to a gene: 19. Germline V gene data show CDR1 as TSWWSYY and CDR2 as QGS. The J gene is TRDJ1, the V gene TRDV1, with 9 bases aligning to TRDD3. Input material: gamma-delta T cells. The TCR was taken from a human donor. It is not recorded whose cells these are; they may come from a transplant donor. CDR3 sequence reads: CALGEFIERGGYLTYTDKLIF. The CDR3 DNA is TGTGCTCTTGGGGAATTCATCGAGAGGGGGGGATACCTCACATACACCGATAAACTCATCTTT.